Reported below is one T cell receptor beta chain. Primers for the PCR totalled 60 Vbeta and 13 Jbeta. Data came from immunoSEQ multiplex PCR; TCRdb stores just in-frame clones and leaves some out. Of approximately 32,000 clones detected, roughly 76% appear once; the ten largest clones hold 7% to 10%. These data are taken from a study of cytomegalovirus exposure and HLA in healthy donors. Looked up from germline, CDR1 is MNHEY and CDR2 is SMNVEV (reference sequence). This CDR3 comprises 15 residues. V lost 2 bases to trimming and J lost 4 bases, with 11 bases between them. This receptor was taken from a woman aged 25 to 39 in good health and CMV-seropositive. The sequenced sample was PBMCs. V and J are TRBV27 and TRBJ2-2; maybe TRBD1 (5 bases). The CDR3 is CASSLDRRGTGELFF. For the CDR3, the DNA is TGTGCCAGCAGTTTAGACAGAAGGGGCACCGGGGAGCTGTTTTTT.